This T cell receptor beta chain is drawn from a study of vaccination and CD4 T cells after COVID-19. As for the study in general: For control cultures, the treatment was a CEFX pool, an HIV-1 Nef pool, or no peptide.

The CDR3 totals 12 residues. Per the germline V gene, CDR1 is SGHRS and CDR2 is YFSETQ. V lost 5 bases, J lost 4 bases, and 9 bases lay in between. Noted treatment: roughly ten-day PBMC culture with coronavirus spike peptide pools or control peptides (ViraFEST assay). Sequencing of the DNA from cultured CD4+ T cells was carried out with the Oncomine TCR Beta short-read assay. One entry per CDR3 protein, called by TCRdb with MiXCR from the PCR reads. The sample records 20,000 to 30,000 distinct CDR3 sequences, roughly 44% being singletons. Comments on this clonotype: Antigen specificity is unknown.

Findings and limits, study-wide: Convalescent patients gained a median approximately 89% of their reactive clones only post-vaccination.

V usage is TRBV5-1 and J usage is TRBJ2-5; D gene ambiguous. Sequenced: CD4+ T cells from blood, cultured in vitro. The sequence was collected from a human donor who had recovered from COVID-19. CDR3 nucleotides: TGCGCCAGCAGACAACCTTCAGAGACCCAGTACTTC. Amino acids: CASRQPSETQYF. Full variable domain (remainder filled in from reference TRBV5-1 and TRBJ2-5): KAGVTQTPRYLIKTRGQQVTLSCSPISGHRSVSWYQQTPGQGLQFLFEYFSETQRNKGNFPGRFSGRQFSNSRSEMNVSTLELGDSALYLCASRQPSETQYFGPGTRLLVL.